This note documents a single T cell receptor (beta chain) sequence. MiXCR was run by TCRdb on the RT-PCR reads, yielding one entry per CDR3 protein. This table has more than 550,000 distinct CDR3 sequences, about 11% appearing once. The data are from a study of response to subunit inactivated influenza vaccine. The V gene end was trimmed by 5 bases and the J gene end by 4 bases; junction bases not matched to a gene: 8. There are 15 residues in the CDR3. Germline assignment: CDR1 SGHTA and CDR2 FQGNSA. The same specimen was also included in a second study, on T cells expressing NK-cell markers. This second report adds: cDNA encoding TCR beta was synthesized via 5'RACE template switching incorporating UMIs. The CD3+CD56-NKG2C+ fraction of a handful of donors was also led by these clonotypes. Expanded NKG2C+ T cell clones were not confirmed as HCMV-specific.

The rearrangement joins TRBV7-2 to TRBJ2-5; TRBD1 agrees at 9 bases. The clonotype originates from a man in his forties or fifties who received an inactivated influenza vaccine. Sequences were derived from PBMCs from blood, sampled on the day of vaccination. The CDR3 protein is CASSLGDRVVETQYF. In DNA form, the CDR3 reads TGTGCCAGCAGCCTGGGGGACAGGGTAGTAGAGACCCAGTACTTC.